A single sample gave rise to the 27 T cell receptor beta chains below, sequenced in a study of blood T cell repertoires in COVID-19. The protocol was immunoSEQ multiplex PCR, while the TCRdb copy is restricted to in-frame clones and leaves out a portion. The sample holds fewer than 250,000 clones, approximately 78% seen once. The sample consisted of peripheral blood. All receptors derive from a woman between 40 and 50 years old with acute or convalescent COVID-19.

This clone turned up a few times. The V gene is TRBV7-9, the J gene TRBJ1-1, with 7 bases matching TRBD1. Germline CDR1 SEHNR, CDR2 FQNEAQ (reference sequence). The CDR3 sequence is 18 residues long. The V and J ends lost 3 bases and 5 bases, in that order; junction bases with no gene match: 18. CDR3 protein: CASSFPLLPGTVRTEAFF. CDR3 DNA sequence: TGTGCCAGCAGCTTTCCTCTACTTCCCGGGACAGTTAGAACTGAAGCTTTCTTT.

In nucleotides, the CDR3 is TGTGCCAGCAGTTCTGGGGGGGCGGGCACAGATACGCAGTATTTT. Its translation is CASSSGGAGTDTQYF. The chain recombines TRBV6-5 with TRBJ2-3, with D possibly matching TRBD2 (7 bases). Trimming removed 4 bases from V and 1 base from J, with 12 bases in between. This CDR3 region has 15 residues. Germline CDR1 is MNHEY and CDR2 is SVGAGI.

CDR3 DNA: TGTGCCACCAGTGATATGGGACTAGGGAGCACAGATACGCAGTATTTT. Translating gives CATSDMGLGSTDTQYF. This sequence joins TRBV24-1 and TRBJ2-3, with 8 positions matching TRBD2. The V gene's germline CDR1 is KGHDR and CDR2 SFDVKD. J gave up 0 bases and V 3 bases, and 4 bases lay outside the gene matches. CDR3 length: 16 amino acids.

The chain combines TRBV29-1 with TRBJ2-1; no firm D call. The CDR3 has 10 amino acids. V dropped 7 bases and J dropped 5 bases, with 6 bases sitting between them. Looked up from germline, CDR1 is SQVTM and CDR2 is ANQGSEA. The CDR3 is CSGSHNEQFF. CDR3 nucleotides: TGCAGCGGGAGTCACAATGAGCAGTTCTTC.

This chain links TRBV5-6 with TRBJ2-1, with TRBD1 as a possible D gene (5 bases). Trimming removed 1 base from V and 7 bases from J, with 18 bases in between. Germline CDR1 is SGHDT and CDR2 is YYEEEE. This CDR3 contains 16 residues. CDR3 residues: CASSLPPAGIGNEQFF. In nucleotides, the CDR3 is TGTGCCAGCAGCTTGCCCCCCGCAGGGATCGGAAATGAGCAGTTCTTC. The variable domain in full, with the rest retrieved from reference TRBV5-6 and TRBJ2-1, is DAGVTQSPTHLIKTRGQQVTLRCSPKSGHDTVSWYQQALGQGPQFIFQYYEEEERQRGNFPDRFSGHQFPNYSSELNVNALLLGDSALYLCASSLPPAGIGNEQFFGPGTRLTVL.

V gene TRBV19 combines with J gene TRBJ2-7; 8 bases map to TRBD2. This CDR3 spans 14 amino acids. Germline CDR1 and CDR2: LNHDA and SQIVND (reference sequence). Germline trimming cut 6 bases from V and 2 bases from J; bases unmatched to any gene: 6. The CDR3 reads CASRTGGNPYEQYF. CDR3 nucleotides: TGTGCCAGTAGAACGGGAGGGAATCCCTACGAGCAGTACTTC.

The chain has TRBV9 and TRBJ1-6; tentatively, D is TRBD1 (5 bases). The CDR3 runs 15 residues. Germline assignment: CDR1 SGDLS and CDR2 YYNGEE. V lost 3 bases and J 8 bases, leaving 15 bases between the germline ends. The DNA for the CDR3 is TGTGCCAGCAGCGGAGAAGGGCAGGGTTATTCACCCCTCCACTTT. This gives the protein CASSGEGQGYSPLHF.

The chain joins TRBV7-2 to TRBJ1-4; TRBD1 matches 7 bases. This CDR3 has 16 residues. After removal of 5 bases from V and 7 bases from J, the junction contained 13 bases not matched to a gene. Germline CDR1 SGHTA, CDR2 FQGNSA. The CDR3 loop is CASSTEGARSFEKLFF. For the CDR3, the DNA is TGTGCCAGCAGCACGGAGGGGGCAAGATCGTTTGAAAAACTGTTTTTT. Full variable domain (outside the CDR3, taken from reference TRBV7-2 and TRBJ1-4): GAGVSQSPSNKVTEKGKDVELRCDPISGHTALYWYRQSLGQGLEFLIYFQGNSAPDKSGLPSDRFSAERTGGSVSTLTIQRTQQEDSAVYLCASSTEGARSFEKLFFGSGTQLSVL.

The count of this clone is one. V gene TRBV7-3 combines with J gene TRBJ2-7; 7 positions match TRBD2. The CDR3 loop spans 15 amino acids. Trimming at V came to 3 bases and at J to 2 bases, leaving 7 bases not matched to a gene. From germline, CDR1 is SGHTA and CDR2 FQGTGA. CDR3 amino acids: CASSFLGEGPYEQYF. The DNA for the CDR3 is TGTGCCAGCAGCTTCCTCGGGGAGGGACCCTACGAGCAGTACTTC. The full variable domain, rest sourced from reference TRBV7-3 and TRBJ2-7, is GAGVSQTPSNKVTEKGKYVELRCDPISGHTALYWYRQSLGQGPEFLIYFQGTGAADDSGLPNDRFFAVRPEGSVSTLKIQRTERGDSAVYLCASSFLGEGPYEQYFGPGTRLTVT.

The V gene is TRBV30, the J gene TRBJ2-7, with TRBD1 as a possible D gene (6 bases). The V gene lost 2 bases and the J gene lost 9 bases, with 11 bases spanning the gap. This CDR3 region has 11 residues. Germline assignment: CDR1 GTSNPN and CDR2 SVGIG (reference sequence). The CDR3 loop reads CAWSLWGRQYF. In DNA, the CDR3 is TGTGCCTGGAGTCTCTGGGGGCGGCAGTACTTC.

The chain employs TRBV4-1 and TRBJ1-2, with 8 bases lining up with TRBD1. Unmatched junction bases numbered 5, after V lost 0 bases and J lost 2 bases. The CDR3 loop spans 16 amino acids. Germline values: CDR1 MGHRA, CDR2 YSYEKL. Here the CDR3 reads CASSQDQGATNYGYTF. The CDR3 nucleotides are TGCGCCAGCAGCCAAGATCAGGGGGCTACGAACTATGGCTACACCTTC.

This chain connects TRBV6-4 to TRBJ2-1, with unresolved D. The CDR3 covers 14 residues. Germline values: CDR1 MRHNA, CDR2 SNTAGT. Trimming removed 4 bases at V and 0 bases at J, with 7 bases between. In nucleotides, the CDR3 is TGTGCCAGCAGTGCTTCCAGCTCCTACAATGAGCAGTTCTTC. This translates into CASSASSSYNEQFF.

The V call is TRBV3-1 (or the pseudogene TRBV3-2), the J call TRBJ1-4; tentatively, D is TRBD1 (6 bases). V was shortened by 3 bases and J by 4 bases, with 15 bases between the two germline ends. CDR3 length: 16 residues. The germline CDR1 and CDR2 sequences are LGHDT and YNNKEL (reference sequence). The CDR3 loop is CASSQTKTGFNEKLFF. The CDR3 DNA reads TGTGCCAGCAGCCAGACTAAGACAGGCTTTAATGAAAAACTGTTTTTT.

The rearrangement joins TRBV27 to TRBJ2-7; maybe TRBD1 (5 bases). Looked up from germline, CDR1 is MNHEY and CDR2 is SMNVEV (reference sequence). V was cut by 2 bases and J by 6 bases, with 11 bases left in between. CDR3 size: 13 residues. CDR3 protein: CASSLGAWSEQYF. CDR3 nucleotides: TGTGCCAGCAGTTTAGGGGCCTGGAGCGAGCAGTACTTC.

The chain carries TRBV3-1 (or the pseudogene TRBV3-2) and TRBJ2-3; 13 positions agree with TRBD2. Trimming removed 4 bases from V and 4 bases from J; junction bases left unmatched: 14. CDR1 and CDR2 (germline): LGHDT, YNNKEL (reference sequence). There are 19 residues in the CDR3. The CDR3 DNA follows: TGTGCCAGCAGCCCCTCTCCCTACGGACTAGCGGGGGCATCAGATACGCAGTATTTT. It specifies CASSPSPYGLAGASDTQYF.

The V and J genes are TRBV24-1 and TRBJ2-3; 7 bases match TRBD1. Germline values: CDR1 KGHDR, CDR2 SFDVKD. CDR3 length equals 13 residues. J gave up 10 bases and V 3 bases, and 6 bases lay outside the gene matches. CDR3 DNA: TGTGCCACCAGTGATCCACCGGGACAGTCGCAGTATTTT. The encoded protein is CATSDPPGQSQYF.

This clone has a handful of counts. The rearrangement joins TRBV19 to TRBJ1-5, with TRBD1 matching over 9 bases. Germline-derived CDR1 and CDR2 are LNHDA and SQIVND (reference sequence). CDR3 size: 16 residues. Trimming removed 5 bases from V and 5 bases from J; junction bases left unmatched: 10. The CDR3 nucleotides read TGTGCCAGTAGTGCCCGCGACAGGGGGGGTGATCAGCCCCAGCATTTT. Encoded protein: CASSARDRGGDQPQHF.

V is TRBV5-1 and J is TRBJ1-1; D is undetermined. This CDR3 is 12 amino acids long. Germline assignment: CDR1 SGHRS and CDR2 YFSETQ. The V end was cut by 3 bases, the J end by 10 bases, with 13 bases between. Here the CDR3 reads CASSSSTGGAFF. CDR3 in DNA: TGCGCCAGCAGCTCCTCTACCGGAGGAGCTTTCTTT.

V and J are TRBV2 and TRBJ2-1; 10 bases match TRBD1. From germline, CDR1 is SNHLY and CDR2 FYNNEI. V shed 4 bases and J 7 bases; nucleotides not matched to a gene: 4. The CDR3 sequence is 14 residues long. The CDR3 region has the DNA TGTGCCAGCAGTGGGACAGGGGGAGCGAATGAGCAGTTCTTC. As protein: CASSGTGGANEQFF. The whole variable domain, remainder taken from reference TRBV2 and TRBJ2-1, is EPEVTQTPSHQVTQMGQEVILRCVPISNHLYFYWYRQILGQKVEFLVSFYNNEISEKSEIFDDQFSVERPDGSNFTLKIRSTKLEDSAMYFCASSGTGGANEQFFGPGTRLTVL.

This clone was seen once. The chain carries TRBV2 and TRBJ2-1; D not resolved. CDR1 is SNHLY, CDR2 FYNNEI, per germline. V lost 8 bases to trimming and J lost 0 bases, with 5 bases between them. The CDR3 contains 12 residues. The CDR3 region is CASLSSYNEQFF. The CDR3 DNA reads TGTGCCAGCTTGAGCTCCTACAATGAGCAGTTCTTC.

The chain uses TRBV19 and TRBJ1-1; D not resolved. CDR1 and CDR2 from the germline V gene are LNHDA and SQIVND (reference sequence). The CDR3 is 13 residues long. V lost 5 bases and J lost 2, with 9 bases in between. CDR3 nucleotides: TGTGCCAGTAGTGTGACTGTAAACACTGAAGCTTTCTTT. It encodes CASSVTVNTEAFF. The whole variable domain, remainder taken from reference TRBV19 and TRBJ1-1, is DGGITQSPKYLFRKEGQNVTLSCEQNLNHDAMYWYRQDPGQGLRLIYYSQIVNDFQKGDIAEGYSVSREKKESFPLTVTSAQKNPTAFYLCASSVTVNTEAFFGQGTRLTVV.

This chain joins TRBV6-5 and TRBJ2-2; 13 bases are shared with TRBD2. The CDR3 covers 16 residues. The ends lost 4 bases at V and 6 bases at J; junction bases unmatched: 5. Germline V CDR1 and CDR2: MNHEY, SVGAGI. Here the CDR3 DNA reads TGTGCCAGCAGTTTGGGACTAGCGGGATTGGCCGGGGAGCTGTTTTTT. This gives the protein CASSLGLAGLAGELFF.

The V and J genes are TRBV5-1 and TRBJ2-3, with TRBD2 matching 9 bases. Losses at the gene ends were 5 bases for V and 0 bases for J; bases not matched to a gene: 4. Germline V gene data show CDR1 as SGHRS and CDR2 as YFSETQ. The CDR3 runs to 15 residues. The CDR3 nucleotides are TGCGCCAGCAGAGAGCGGGGGGACAGCACAGATACGCAGTATTTT. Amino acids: CASRERGDSTDTQYF.

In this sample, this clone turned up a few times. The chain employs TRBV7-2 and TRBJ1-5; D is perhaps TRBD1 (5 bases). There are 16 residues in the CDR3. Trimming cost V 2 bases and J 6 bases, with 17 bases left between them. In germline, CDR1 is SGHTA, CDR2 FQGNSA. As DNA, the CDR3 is TGTGCCAGCAGCTTATCTATGGGGGGGTCCGGTCAGCCCCAGCATTTT. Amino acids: CASSLSMGGSGQPQHF.

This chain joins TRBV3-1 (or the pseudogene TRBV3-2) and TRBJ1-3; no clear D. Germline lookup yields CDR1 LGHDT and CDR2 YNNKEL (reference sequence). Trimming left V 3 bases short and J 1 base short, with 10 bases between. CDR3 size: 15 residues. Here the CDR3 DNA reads TGTGCCAGCAGCCAGGCGGTGAGATCTGGAAACACCATATATTTT. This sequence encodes CASSQAVRSGNTIYF.

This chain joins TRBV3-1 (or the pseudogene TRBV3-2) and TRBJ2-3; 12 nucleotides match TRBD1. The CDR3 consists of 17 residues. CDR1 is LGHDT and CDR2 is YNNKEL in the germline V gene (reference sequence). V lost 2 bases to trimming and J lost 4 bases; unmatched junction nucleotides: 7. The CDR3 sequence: CASSQYRGQGASDTQYF. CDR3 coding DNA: TGTGCCAGCAGCCAATATAGGGGACAGGGGGCATCAGATACGCAGTATTTT.

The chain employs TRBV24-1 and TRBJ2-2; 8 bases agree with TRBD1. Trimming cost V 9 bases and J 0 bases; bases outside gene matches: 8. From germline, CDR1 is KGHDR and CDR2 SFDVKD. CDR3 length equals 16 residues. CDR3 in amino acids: CATSGTGNPNTGELFF. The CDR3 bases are TGTGCCACCTCGGGGACAGGCAATCCGAACACCGGGGAGCTGTTTTTT.